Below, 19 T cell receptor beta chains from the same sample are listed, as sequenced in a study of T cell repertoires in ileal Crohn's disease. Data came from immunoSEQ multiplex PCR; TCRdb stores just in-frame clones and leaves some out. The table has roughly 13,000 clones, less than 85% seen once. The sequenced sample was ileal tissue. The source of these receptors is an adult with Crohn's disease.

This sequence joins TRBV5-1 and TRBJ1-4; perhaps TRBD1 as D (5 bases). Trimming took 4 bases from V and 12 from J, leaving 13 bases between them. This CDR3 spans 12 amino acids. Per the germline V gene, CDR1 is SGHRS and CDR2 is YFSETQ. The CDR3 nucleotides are TGCGCCAGCAGCGAAGAGGGGATAGAACTGTTTTTT. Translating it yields CASSEEGIELFF.

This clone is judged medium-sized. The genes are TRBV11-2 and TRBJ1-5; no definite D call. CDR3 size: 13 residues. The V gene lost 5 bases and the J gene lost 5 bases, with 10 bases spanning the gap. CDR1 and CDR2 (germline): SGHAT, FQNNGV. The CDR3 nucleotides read TGTGCCAGCAGCCGACAACACGATCAGCCCCAGCATTTT. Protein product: CASSRQHDQPQHF.

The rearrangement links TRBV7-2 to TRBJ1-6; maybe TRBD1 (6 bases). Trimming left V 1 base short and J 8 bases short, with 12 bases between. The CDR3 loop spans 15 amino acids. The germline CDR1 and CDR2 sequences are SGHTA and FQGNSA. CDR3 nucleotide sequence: TGTGCCAGCAGCTTAGTACAGGGTCTTGATTCACCCCTCCACTTT. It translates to CASSLVQGLDSPLHF.

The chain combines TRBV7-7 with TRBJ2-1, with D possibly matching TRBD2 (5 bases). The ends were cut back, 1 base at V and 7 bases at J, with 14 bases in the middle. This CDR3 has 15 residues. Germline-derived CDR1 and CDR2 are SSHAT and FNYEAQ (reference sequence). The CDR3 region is CASSLGADGVNEQFF. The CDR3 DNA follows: TGTGCCAGCAGCTTAGGTGCTGACGGGGTAAATGAGCAGTTCTTC.

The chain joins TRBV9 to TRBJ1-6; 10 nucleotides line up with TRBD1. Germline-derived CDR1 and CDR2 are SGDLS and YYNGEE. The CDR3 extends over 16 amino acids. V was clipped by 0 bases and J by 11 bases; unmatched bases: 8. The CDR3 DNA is TGTGCCAGCAGCGTAGATGACAGGGGGCTAGGAGCACCCCTCCACTTT. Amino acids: CASSVDDRGLGAPLHF.

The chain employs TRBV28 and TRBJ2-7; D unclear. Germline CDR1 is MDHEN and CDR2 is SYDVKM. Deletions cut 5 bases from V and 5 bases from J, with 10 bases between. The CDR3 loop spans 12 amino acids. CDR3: CASSTEIDEQYF. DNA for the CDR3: TGTGCCAGCAGTACCGAGATCGACGAGCAGTACTTC.

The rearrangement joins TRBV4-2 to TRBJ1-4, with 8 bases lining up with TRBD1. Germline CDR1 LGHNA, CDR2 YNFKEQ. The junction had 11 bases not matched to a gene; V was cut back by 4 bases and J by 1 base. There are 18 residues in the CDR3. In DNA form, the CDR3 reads TGTGCCAGCAGCCGGACAGGGTCCTGGGGACTAACTAATGAAAAACTGTTTTTT. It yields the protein CASSRTGSWGLTNEKLFF.

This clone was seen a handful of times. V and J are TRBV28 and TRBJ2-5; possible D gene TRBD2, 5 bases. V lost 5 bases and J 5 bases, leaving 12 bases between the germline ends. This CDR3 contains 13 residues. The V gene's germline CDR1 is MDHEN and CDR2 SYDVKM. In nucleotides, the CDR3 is TGTGCCAGCAGTCTAATCAGAGGGGAGACCCAGTACTTC. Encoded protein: CASSLIRGETQYF.

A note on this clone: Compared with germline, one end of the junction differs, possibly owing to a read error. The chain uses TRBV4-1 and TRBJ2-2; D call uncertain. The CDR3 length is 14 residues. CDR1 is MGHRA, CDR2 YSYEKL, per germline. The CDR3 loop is CASSLKSRAGELFF. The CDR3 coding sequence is TGTGCCAGCAGCTTGAAGTCCCGGGCCGGGGAGCTGTTTTTT.

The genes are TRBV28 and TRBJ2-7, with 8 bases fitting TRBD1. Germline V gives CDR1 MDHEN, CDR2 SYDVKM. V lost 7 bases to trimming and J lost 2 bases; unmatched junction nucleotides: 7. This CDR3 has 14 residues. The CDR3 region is CASTPMGQAYEQYF. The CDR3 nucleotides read TGTGCCAGCACCCCCATGGGACAGGCCTACGAGCAGTACTTC. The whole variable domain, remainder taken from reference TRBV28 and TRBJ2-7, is DVKVTQSSRYLVKRTGEKVFLECVQDMDHENMFWYRQDPGLGLRLIYFSYDVKMKEKGDIPEGYSVSREKKERFSLILESASTNQTSMYLCASTPMGQAYEQYFGPGTRLTVT.

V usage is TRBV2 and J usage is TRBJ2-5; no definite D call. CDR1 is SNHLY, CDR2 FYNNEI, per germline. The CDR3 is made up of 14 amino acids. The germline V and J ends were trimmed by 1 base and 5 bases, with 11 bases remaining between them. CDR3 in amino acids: CASSEEFLRETQYF. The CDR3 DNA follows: TGTGCCAGCAGTGAAGAGTTCCTACGGGAGACCCAGTACTTC.

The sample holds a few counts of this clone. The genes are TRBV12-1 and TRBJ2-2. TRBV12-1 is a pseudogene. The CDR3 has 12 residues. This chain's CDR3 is CASSFKTGELFF. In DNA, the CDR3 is TGTGCCAGCAGCTTTAAGACCGGGGAGCTGTTTTTT.

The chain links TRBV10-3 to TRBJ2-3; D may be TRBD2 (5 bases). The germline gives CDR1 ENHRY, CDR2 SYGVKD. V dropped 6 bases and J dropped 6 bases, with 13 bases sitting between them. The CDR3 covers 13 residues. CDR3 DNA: TGTGCCATCAGGGAGGTCCGTGGGGATACGCAGTATTTT. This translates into CAIREVRGDTQYF.

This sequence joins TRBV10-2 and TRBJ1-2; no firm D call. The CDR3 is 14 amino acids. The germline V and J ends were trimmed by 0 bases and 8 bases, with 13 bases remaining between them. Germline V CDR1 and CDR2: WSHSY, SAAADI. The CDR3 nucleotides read TGCGCCAGCAGTGAGTCGCGTGTTCTTATAGGCTACACCTTC. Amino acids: CASSESRVLIGYTF.

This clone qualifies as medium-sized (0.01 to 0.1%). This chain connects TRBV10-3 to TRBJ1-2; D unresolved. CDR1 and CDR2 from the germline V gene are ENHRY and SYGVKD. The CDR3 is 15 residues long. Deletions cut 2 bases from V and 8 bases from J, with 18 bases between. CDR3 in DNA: TGTGCCATCAGTGAGACGGTAACTACCTTGGAGGGCTACACCTTC. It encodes CAISETVTTLEGYTF.

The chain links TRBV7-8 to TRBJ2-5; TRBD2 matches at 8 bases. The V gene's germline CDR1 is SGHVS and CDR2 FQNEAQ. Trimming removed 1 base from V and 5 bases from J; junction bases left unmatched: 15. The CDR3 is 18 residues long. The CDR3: CASSLEEGFGGGKETQYF. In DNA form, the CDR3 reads TGTGCCAGCAGCTTAGAAGAGGGATTCGGGGGGGGGAAGGAGACCCAGTACTTC.

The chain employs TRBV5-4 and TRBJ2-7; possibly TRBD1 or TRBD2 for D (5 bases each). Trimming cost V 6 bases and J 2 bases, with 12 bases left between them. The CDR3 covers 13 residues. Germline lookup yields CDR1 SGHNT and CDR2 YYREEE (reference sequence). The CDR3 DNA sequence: TGTGCCAGCAACCGGGACGGTCCCTACGAGCAGTACTTC. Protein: CASNRDGPYEQYF.

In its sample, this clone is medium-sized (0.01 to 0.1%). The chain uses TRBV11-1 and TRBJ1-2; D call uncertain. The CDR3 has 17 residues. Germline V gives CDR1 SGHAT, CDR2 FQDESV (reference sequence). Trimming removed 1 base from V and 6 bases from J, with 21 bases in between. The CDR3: CASSLEPSLLQTHGYTF. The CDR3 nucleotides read TGTGCCAGCAGCTTAGAACCCTCCCTCCTACAGACCCATGGCTACACCTTC.

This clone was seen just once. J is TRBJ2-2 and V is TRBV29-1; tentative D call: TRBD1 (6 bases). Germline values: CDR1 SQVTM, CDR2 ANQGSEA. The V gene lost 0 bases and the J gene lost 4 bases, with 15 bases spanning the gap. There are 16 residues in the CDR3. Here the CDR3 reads CSVEDPQGRSTGELFF. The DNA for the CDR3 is TGCAGCGTTGAAGATCCACAGGGTCGGAGCACCGGGGAGCTGTTTTTT.